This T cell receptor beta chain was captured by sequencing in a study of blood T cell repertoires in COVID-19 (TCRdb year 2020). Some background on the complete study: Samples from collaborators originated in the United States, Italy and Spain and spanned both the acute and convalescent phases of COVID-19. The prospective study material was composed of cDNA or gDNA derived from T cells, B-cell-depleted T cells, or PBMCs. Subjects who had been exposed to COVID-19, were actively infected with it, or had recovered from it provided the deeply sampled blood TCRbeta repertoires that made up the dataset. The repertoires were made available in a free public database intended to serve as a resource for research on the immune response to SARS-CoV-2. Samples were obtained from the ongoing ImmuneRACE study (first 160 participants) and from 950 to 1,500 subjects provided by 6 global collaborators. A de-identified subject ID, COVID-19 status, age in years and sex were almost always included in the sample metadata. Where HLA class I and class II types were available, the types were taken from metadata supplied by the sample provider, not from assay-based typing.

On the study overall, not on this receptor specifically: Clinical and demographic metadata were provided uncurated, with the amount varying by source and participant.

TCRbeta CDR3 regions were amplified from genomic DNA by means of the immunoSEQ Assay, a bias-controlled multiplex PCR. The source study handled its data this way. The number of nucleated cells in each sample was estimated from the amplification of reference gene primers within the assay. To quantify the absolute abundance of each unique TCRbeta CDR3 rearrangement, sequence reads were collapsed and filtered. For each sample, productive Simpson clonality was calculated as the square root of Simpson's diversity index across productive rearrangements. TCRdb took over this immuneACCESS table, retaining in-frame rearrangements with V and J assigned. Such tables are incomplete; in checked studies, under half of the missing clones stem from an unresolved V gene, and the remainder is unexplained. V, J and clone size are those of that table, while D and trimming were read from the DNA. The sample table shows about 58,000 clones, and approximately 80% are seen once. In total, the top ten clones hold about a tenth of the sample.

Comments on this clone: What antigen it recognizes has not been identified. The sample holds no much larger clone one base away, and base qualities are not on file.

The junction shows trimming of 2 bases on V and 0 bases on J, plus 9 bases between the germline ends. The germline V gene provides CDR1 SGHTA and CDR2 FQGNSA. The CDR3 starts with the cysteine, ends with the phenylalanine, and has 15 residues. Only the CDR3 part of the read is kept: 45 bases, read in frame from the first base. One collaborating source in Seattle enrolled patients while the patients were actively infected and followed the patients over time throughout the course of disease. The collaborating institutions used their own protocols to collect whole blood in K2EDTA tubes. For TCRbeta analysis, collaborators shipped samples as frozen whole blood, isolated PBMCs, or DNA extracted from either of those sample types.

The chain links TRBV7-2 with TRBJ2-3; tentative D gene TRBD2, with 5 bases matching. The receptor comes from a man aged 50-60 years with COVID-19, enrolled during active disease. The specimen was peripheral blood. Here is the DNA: TGTGCCAGCAGCTTACAGCGGCCGAGCACAGATACGCAGTATTTT. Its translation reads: CASSLQRPSTDTQYF.